These 12 T cell receptor beta chains originate from one sample sequenced in a study of T cells in Graves' hyperthyroidism and ophthalmopathy. RNA transcripts yielded amplified TCR beta CDR3 regions. The primer set for the first-round RT-PCR of the TCR CDR3 was HTBI. TCRdb reprocessed the multiplex PCR reads with MiXCR, giving one entry per CDR3 protein. The sample consists of 280,000 or so distinct CDR3 sequences, less than 30% of them appearing once. The sample consisted of blood. These TCRs come from a middle-aged man with Graves' hyperthyroidism that later progressed to Graves' ophthalmopathy.

This clonotype occurred many times. V and J are TRBV12-3 or TRBV12-4 and TRBJ1-2, with TRBD1 matching over 9 bases. V trimming: 2 bases; J trimming: 2 bases; junction bases outside the gene matches: 9. The CDR3 sequence is 17 residues long. The CDR3 DNA is TGTGCCAGCAGTTTAAGGGGGACAGGGCGCTTCAACTATGGCTACACCTTC. Translating gives CASSLRGTGRFNYGYTF.

This clonotype has at least ten counts. The CDR3 bases are TGTGCCAGCACTTCAGGGGCTGGTGGCAATCAGCCCCAGCATTTT. Its protein product is CASTSGAGGNQPQHF. This chain links TRBV18 with TRBJ1-5, with TRBD1 as a possible D gene (6 bases). Germline V CDR1 and CDR2: KGHSH, LQKENI. V lost 8 bases to trimming and J lost 2 bases, with 16 bases between them. CDR3 length: 15 amino acids.

The chain joins TRBV28 to TRBJ1-1; no definite D call. V shed 8 bases and J shed 3 bases, with 7 bases lying between them. Germline V gene sequence: CDR1 MDHEN, CDR2 SYDVKM. The CDR3 totals 11 residues. In DNA, the CDR3 is TGTGCCAGCCTCACCTACACTGAAGCTTTCTTT. Protein: CASLTYTEAFF.

In its sample, this clonotype was seen many times. This chain's CDR3 is CSAREADKNIQYF. The CDR3 nucleotides are TGCAGTGCTAGAGAGGCGGACAAAAACATTCAGTACTTC. The chain employs TRBV20-1 and TRBJ2-4; D unresolved. Germline V gene lookup returns CDR1 DFQATT and CDR2 SNEGSKA (reference sequence). The CDR3 contains 13 residues. V lost 0 bases to trimming and J lost 3 bases, with 6 bases between them.

This clonotype was counted at least ten times. The chain uses TRBV7-9 and TRBJ2-5; 11 bases match TRBD2. The V and J ends lost 5 bases and 7 bases, in that order; junction bases with no gene match: 6. CDR3 length: 14 amino acids. Looked up from germline, CDR1 is SEHNR and CDR2 is FQNEAQ (reference sequence). The CDR3 region is CASSVPGTSGTQYF. Written as DNA, the CDR3 is TGTGCCAGCAGCGTACCCGGGACTAGCGGGACCCAGTACTTC.

The V call is TRBV6-2 or TRBV6-3, the J call TRBJ1-1; perhaps TRBD1 as D (6 bases). From germline, CDR1 is MNHEY and CDR2 SVGEGT. V gave up 2 bases and J gave up 8 bases, with 12 bases separating them. The CDR3 runs 13 residues. CDR3 DNA sequence: TGTGCCAGCAGTTACCTGCTTGGACAGGAAGCTTTCTTT. Its protein is CASSYLLGQEAFF.

This clonotype was recorded at least ten times. Being one base from a much bigger clone, this may be a read error. The chain employs TRBV13 and TRBJ2-7, with TRBD2 matching over 9 bases. This CDR3 spans 13 amino acids. With 5 bases clipped from V and 2 bases from J, the junction kept 1 base outside the gene matches. CDR1 and CDR2 (germline): PRHDT, FYEKMQ (reference sequence). DNA of the CDR3: TGTGCCAGCAGCCCTAGCGGGACCTACGAGCAGTACTTC. Its translation: CASSPSGTYEQYF.

This clonotype was recorded many times. The V gene is TRBV6-5, the J gene TRBJ2-5; 11 bases are shared with TRBD2. There are 16 residues in the CDR3. The ends lost 6 bases at V and 4 bases at J; junction bases unmatched: 10. Germline values: CDR1 MNHEY, CDR2 SVGAGI. CDR3 amino acids: CASSTLTSGTSETQYF. The DNA for the CDR3 is TGTGCCAGCAGCACCCTGACTAGCGGGACCTCAGAGACCCAGTACTTC.

The table lists this clonotype with a few counts. The V gene is TRBV15, the J gene TRBJ2-4; TRBD2 agrees at 10 bases. The CDR3 runs to 14 residues. The V gene's germline CDR1 is LNHNV and CDR2 YYDKDF (reference sequence). Germline trimming cut 2 bases from V and 6 bases from J; bases unmatched to any gene: 1. The CDR3 spells CATSRSGRVNIQYF. CDR3 coding DNA: TGTGCCACCAGCAGAAGCGGGAGGGTAAACATTCAGTACTTC. Complete variable domain (other parts from reference TRBV15 and TRBJ2-4): DAMVIQNPRYQVTQFGKPVTLSCSQTLNHNVMYWYQQKSSQAPKLLFHYYDKDFNNEADTPDNFQSRRPNTSFCFLDIRSPGLGDTAMYLCATSRSGRVNIQYFGAGTRLSVL.

This clonotype has a count of ten or more. The V call is TRBV7-9, the J call TRBJ2-7; D call uncertain. The V gene's germline CDR1 is SEHNR and CDR2 FQNEAQ (reference sequence). The CDR3 loop spans 12 amino acids. V dropped 3 bases and J dropped 6 bases, with 9 bases sitting between them. CDR3 nucleotides: TGTGCCAGCAGCTTGGGGTCCACCGAGCAGTACTTC. This codes for CASSLGSTEQYF.

This clonotype was recorded many times. This chain links TRBV20-1 with TRBJ2-2; D is perhaps TRBD2 (6 bases). V was shortened by 6 bases and J by 0 bases, with 14 bases between the two germline ends. The CDR3 runs 15 residues. Germline lookup yields CDR1 DFQATT and CDR2 SNEGSKA (reference sequence). The CDR3 loop is CSARQAGTNTGELFF. CDR3 DNA: TGCAGTGCCCGCCAGGCGGGAACGAACACCGGGGAGCTGTTTTTT.

This clonotype was seen at least ten times. The chain carries TRBV28 and TRBJ2-6, with unresolved D. The CDR3 runs 13 residues. Germline CDR1 MDHEN, CDR2 SYDVKM. Trimming removed 8 bases from V and 1 base from J, with 6 bases in between. In nucleotides, the CDR3 is TGTGCCAGCGCTCCTTCTGGGGCCAACGTCCTGACTTTC. Protein: CASAPSGANVLTF.